The next 12 T cell receptor beta chains were all read from a single sample in a study of cytomegalovirus exposure and HLA in healthy donors. The PCR ran on 60 Vbeta and 13 Jbeta primers. The table came from immunoSEQ multiplex PCR; TCRdb's copy has only in-frame clones and leaves some out. This sample carries about 160,000 clones, 80% of them seen once, and the ten largest clones take around 4.3%. The sequencing sample was made of PBMCs. Receptor source: a man aged 25 to 45 in good health and CMV-seronegative.

V gene TRBV7-9 combines with J gene TRBJ1-2; D might be TRBD1 (6 bases). V lost 5 bases, J lost 0 bases, and 16 bases lay in between. The CDR3 length is 16 residues. Per germline, CDR1 SEHNR and CDR2 FQNEAQ (reference sequence). The CDR3 protein is CASSRLVQGANYGYTF. CDR3 nucleotide sequence: TGTGCCAGCAGCCGCCTAGTACAGGGAGCTAACTATGGCTACACCTTC.

The chain couples TRBV5-8 to TRBJ1-4, with D uncertain. Germline V CDR1 and CDR2: SGHTS, YDEGEE. The CDR3 contains 13 residues. Trimming took 2 bases from V and 8 from J, leaving 10 bases between them. Written as DNA, the CDR3 is TGTGCCAGCAGCTTAGACGAGGAGGAAAAACTGTTTTTT. Translation: CASSLDEEEKLFF.

A few counts support this clone. The V gene is TRBV7-2, the J gene TRBJ1-1; TRBD1 might be the D (5 bases). The germline V gene has CDR1 SGHTA and CDR2 FQGNSA. The CDR3 covers 11 residues. The germline V and J ends were trimmed by 7 bases and 5 bases, with 8 bases remaining between them. Here the CDR3 reads CASTPGTEAFF. CDR3 nucleotides: TGTGCCAGCACCCCAGGGACTGAAGCTTTCTTT. Full variable domain (missing parts from reference TRBV7-2 and TRBJ1-1): GAGVSQSPSNKVTEKGKDVELRCDPISGHTALYWYRQSLGQGLEFLIYFQGNSAPDKSGLPSDRFSAERTGGSVSTLTIQRTQQEDSAVYLCASTPGTEAFFGQGTRLTVV.

The rearrangement links TRBV6-1 to TRBJ1-1; a possible D gene is TRBD1 (6 bases). The CDR3 is 12 amino acids. The ends were cut back, 7 bases at V and 7 bases at J, with 13 bases in the middle. CDR1 is MNHNS, CDR2 SASEGT, per germline. In DNA form, the CDR3 reads TGTGCCAGCAAAATGATGACAGGTGAAGCTTTCTTT. It yields the protein CASKMMTGEAFF.

In DNA form, the CDR3 reads TGTGCCAGCACCTACAGGGGTTATTCCAATGAGCAGTTCTTC. It translates to CASTYRGYSNEQFF. The chain combines TRBV6-5 with TRBJ2-1, with 7 positions matching TRBD1. With V trimmed by 7 bases and J by 6 bases, 9 bases remained unmatched. Germline V gene sequence: CDR1 MNHEY, CDR2 SVGAGI. The CDR3 sequence is 14 residues long.

In its sample, this clone was seen once. The chain is built from TRBV19 and TRBJ2-7, with 10 nucleotides matching TRBD2. Germline V gene data show CDR1 as LNHDA and CDR2 as SQIVND (reference sequence). This CDR3 spans 13 amino acids. J was trimmed by 4 bases and V by 10 bases; bases with no gene match: 7. CDR3 region: CATKLAGAYEQYF. CDR3 coding DNA: TGTGCCACAAAGCTAGCGGGGGCATACGAGCAGTACTTC. Full variable domain (remainder filled in from reference TRBV19 and TRBJ2-7): DGGITQSPKYLFRKEGQNVTLSCEQNLNHDAMYWYRQDPGQGLRLIYYSQIVNDFQKGDIAEGYSVSREKKESFPLTVTSAQKNPTAFYLCATKLAGAYEQYFGPGTRLTVT.

This clone was seen more than once but under ten times. This chain uses TRBV28 with TRBJ1-1; possible D gene TRBD1, 5 bases. V dropped 4 bases and J dropped 5 bases, with 11 bases sitting between them. This CDR3 comprises 13 residues. CDR1 MDHEN and CDR2 SYDVKM come from the germline V gene. CDR3 bases: TGTGCCAGCAGTTGGGTAGGGGCAACTGAAGCTTTCTTT. Its protein is CASSWVGATEAFF.

V is TRBV7-7 and J is TRBJ2-1, with no clear D. Trimming removed 4 bases at V and 7 bases at J, with 11 bases between. Germline CDR1 reads SSHAT; CDR2 reads FNYEAQ (reference sequence). The CDR3 has 13 amino acids. In DNA, the CDR3 is TGTGCCAGCAGCTCCCCTTTAGATAATGAGCAGTTCTTC. Translated: CASSSPLDNEQFF.

This rearrangement joins TRBV10-1 to TRBJ2-2; TRBD1 matches at 8 bases. The germline V gene has CDR1 WNHNN and CDR2 SYGVQD (reference sequence). V lost 4 bases and J lost 6; bases outside the gene matches: 13. There are 17 residues in the CDR3. The CDR3 protein is CASSGPPGQVRSGELFF. In nucleotides, the CDR3 is TGCGCCAGCAGTGGGCCCCCGGGACAGGTGCGCTCCGGGGAGCTGTTTTTT.

CDR3 sequence: CASLEAPGLINQPQHF. Here the CDR3 DNA reads TGTGCCAGCCTCGAGGCCCCGGGACTGATCAATCAGCCCCAGCATTTT. This chain joins TRBV28 and TRBJ1-5, with D possibly being TRBD1 (5 bases). The germline gives CDR1 MDHEN, CDR2 SYDVKM. The CDR3 has 16 residues. Between the trimmed V and J ends, which lost 8 bases and 3 bases, there was a span of 20 bases. Full variable domain (outside the CDR3, taken from reference TRBV28 and TRBJ1-5): DVKVTQSSRYLVKRTGEKVFLECVQDMDHENMFWYRQDPGLGLRLIYFSYDVKMKEKGDIPEGYSVSREKKERFSLILESASTNQTSMYLCASLEAPGLINQPQHFGDGTRLSIL.

The chain recombines TRBV6-5 with TRBJ1-2, with D possibly matching TRBD1 (6 bases). The CDR3 totals 12 residues. Germline V gene lookup returns CDR1 MNHEY and CDR2 SVGAGI. Deletions cut 5 bases from V and 6 bases from J, with 10 bases between. Written as DNA, the CDR3 is TGTGCCAGCAGTCAAAACAGGGATGGCTACACCTTC. Its translation is CASSQNRDGYTF.

The chain employs TRBV7-8 and TRBJ2-5, with a weak D call TRBD2 (5 bases). CDR3 length: 14 residues. V lost 3 bases to trimming and J lost 5 bases, with 13 bases between them. CDR1 SGHVS and CDR2 FQNEAQ come from the germline V gene. The CDR3 DNA follows: TGTGCCAGCAGCTTTGTAGAGGACTGGGAGACCCAGTACTTC. Protein product: CASSFVEDWETQYF. Filled out from reference TRBV7-8 and TRBJ2-5, the complete variable domain reads GAGVSQSPRYKVAKRGQDVALRCDPISGHVSLFWYQQALGQGPEFLTYFQNEAQLDKSGLPSDRFFAERPEGSVSTLKIQRTQQEDSAVYLCASSFVEDWETQYFGPGTRLLVL.